These 27 T cell receptor beta chains came from one sample sequenced in a study of OX40 agonist ivuxolimab in advanced cancers. The repertoire was sequenced with immunoSEQ multiplex PCR; TCRdb's copy has only in-frame clones and lacks some. The sample contains about 70,000 clones, 80% to 85% of which appear only once. The sample was CD4+ or CD8+ T cells sorted from blood, taken in a trial of the OX40 agonist ivuxolimab. These receptors were taken from an adult with an advanced solid tumor such as melanoma, head and neck, liver or kidney cancer.

The V and J genes are TRBV21-1 and TRBJ2-5; TRBD2, the table's D call, lacks a check against the DNA. TRBV21-1 is designated a pseudogene. CDR3 length equals 16 residues. DNA for the CDR3: TGTGCCAGCAGTACTAGCGGGGGGCCCGTCCAAGAGACCCAGTACTTC. This codes for CASSTSGGPVQETQYF.

The rearrangement joins TRBV27 to TRBJ1-2; D is perhaps TRBD1 (5 bases). Trimming shortened V by 1 base and J by 4 bases, and 7 bases separated the two germline ends. Per germline, CDR1 MNHEY and CDR2 SMNVEV (reference sequence). This CDR3 spans 13 amino acids. CDR3 nucleotides: TGTGCCAGCAGTTTATGGGGGTTCTATGGCTACACCTTC. This codes for CASSLWGFYGYTF.

This chain links TRBV9 with TRBJ2-3; no firm D call. This CDR3 comprises 13 residues. Germline V lookup: CDR1 SGDLS, CDR2 YYNGEE. Trimming took off 7 bases at V and 5 bases at J, with 14 bases between the two ends. Written as DNA, the CDR3 is TGTGCCAGCTCCGGGTCCTCCTTAGATACGCAGTATTTT. Translated, it gives CASSGSSLDTQYF.

The chain links TRBV5-1 to TRBJ2-5, with TRBD1 matching over 9 bases. This CDR3 region has 14 residues. The germline gives CDR1 SGHRS, CDR2 YFSETQ. The trim removed 5 bases at V and 2 bases at J, leaving 4 bases unmatched. The CDR3 bases are TGCGCCAGCAGATTACAGGGGGCACAAGAGACCCAGTACTTC. Its protein is CASRLQGAQETQYF.

This chain joins TRBV6-1 and TRBJ1-1; possible D gene TRBD1, 5 bases. Germline assignment: CDR1 MNHNS and CDR2 SASEGT. The CDR3 covers 11 residues. V was pared by 6 bases and J by 8 bases, with 10 bases between. CDR3 region: CASSRRQEAFF. The CDR3 DNA follows: TGTGCCAGCAGCCGAAGACAGGAAGCTTTCTTT.

The chain carries TRBV7-9 and TRBJ2-7; D is perhaps TRBD1 or TRBD2 (5 bases each). Per germline, CDR1 SEHNR and CDR2 FQNEAQ (reference sequence). This CDR3 is 15 amino acids long. The V gene lost 5 bases and the J gene lost 1 base, with 15 bases spanning the gap. CDR3 in DNA: TGTGCCAGCAGCCCAATGGGGACCCAGTCCTACGAGCAGTACTTC. It is translated as CASSPMGTQSYEQYF.

This clone was seen a single time. The gene calls are TRBV7-2 and TRBJ1-1; 8 nucleotides match TRBD1. CDR1 and CDR2 (germline): SGHTA, FQGNSA. The J segment lost 8 bases and the V segment lost 0 bases, leaving 11 bases of the junction unmatched. CDR3 length: 16 amino acids. This CDR3 is CASSLAPSRRTGEAFF. CDR3 DNA sequence: TGTGCCAGCAGCTTAGCCCCTTCTAGGCGGACAGGGGAAGCTTTCTTT.

This chain links TRBV10-1 with TRBJ2-1; the D is unclear. The CDR3 is 15 residues long. Trimming shortened V by 6 bases and J by 0 bases, and 12 bases separated the two germline ends. Per the germline V gene, CDR1 is WNHNN and CDR2 is SYGVQD (reference sequence). CDR3: CASSVDMSSYNEQFF. CDR3 sequence (DNA): TGCGCCAGCAGCGTAGACATGTCCTCCTACAATGAGCAGTTCTTC.

The chain employs TRBV2 and TRBJ1-3; 7 bases fit TRBD1. This CDR3 region has 13 residues. Germline V gene data show CDR1 as SNHLY and CDR2 as FYNNEI. V shed 6 bases, J shed 9 bases, and the junction held 8 bases outside the gene matches. CDR3 amino acids: CASRGQAGGTIYF. CDR3 DNA sequence: TGTGCCAGCAGAGGACAGGCCGGGGGCACCATATATTTT.

The chain uses TRBV6-5 and TRBJ2-1; unclear D gene. The germline V gene has CDR1 MNHEY and CDR2 SVGAGI. This CDR3 has 13 residues. The V and J ends lost 7 bases and 10 bases respectively, with 17 bases between them. This CDR3 is CASTPNGGDEQFF. In DNA, the CDR3 is TGTGCCAGCACCCCTAACGGCGGCGACGAGCAGTTCTTC.

The chain combines TRBV11-3 with TRBJ1-2; D is possibly TRBD1 (6 bases). CDR1 SGHNT and CDR2 YENEEA come from the germline V gene. With 0 bases removed from V and 8 bases from J, the gap between germline ends came to 13 bases. The CDR3 loop spans 14 amino acids. CDR3 coding DNA: TGTGCCAGCAGCTTAGACCGGGACACAGAGGGCTACACCTTC. Translated, it gives CASSLDRDTEGYTF.

The V call is TRBV19, the J call TRBJ1-1; maybe TRBD1 (6 bases). This CDR3 is built from 14 residues. Trimming removed 7 bases at V and 1 base at J, with 13 bases between. Germline CDR1 reads LNHDA; CDR2 reads SQIVND (reference sequence). The CDR3: CASKRGGGNTEAFF. The CDR3, as DNA: TGTGCCAGTAAAAGGGGAGGGGGGAACACTGAAGCTTTCTTT. Full variable domain (missing parts from reference TRBV19 and TRBJ1-1): DGGITQSPKYLFRKEGQNVTLSCEQNLNHDAMYWYRQDPGQGLRLIYYSQIVNDFQKGDIAEGYSVSREKKESFPLTVTSAQKNPTAFYLCASKRGGGNTEAFFGQGTRLTVV.

The V gene is TRBV18, the J gene TRBJ2-1; no firm D call. The CDR3 covers 11 residues. V was cut by 4 bases and J by 8 bases, with 6 bases left in between. Germline V gives CDR1 KGHSH, CDR2 LQKENI. The CDR3 loop is CASSLRDEQFF. The CDR3 DNA reads as TGTGCCAGCTCACTTCGAGATGAGCAGTTCTTC.

V and J are TRBV25-1 and TRBJ1-1, with TRBD1 as a possible D gene (5 bases). CDR3 length: 15 residues. CDR1 and CDR2 (germline): MGHDK, SYGVNS. V was cut by 5 bases and J by 11 bases, with 24 bases left in between. DNA for the CDR3: TGTGCCAGCAGTTCCAATCCGGGACGCCCGGTGGGTGCTTTCTTT. Protein product: CASSSNPGRPVGAFF.

CDR3 DNA: TGTGCCAGCAGCTCTGGCTACGAGCAGTACTTC. Protein sequence: CASSSGYEQYF. The V and J genes are TRBV2 and TRBJ2-7; D unclear. Germline V CDR1 and CDR2: SNHLY, FYNNEI. Trimming took off 6 bases at V and 3 bases at J, with 6 bases between the two ends. The CDR3 has 11 residues.

The gene calls are TRBV11-3 and TRBJ1-1; D may be TRBD1 (6 bases). Germline values: CDR1 SGHNT, CDR2 YENEEA. The CDR3 loop spans 16 amino acids. With 1 base removed from V and 1 base from J, the gap between germline ends came to 13 bases. CDR3 amino acids: CASSLGSGVGNTEAFF. CDR3 sequence (DNA): TGTGCCAGCAGCTTAGGGTCAGGGGTGGGGAACACTGAAGCTTTCTTT.

This clone was counted between two and nine times. The CDR3 DNA follows: TGTGCCAGCAGTTACGAGGAGGACTACGAGCAGTACTTC. The encoded protein is CASSYEEDYEQYF. The V and J genes are TRBV6-5 and TRBJ2-7; D perhaps matches TRBD2 (5 bases). Germline loops: CDR1 MNHEY, CDR2 SVGAGI. Trimming removed 2 bases from V and 3 bases from J, with 8 bases in between. The CDR3 spans 13 residues.

CDR3 bases: TGCGCCAGCAGTGAGCCGACTAGGGGATCGGGTGAGCAGTTCTTC. Its translation: CASSEPTRGSGEQFF. The rearrangement uses TRBV10-2 and TRBJ2-1, with D possibly being TRBD2 (6 bases). CDR3 length: 15 amino acids. In germline, CDR1 is WSHSY, CDR2 SAAADI. V was clipped by 2 bases and J by 9 bases, with 17 bases between them.

This rearrangement joins TRBV7-9 to TRBJ2-7; D ambiguous. V lost 5 bases to trimming and J lost 0 bases, with 11 bases between them. The CDR3 has 14 residues. The germline V gene has CDR1 SEHNR and CDR2 FQNEAQ (reference sequence). The CDR3 region is CASSPVFRSYEQYF. DNA of the CDR3: TGTGCCAGCAGCCCAGTGTTCCGCTCCTACGAGCAGTACTTC. Based on the CDR3 plus reference TRBV7-9 and TRBJ2-7, the full variable domain is DTGVSQNPRHKITKRGQNVTFRCDPISEHNRLYWYRQTLGQGPEFLTYFQNEAQLEKSRLLSDRFSAERPKGSFSTLEIQRTEQGDSAMYLCASSPVFRSYEQYFGPGTRLTVT.

This chain joins TRBV11-3 and TRBJ2-7; maybe TRBD2 (6 bases). Germline V CDR1 and CDR2: SGHNT, YENEEA. This CDR3 spans 17 amino acids. Trimming stripped 4 bases from V and 3 bases from J, with 22 bases between. The CDR3 sequence is CASSSLRGGLMIYEQYF. CDR3 in DNA: TGTGCCAGCAGCTCTCTACGTGGAGGGCTGATGATCTACGAGCAGTACTTC.

The chain is built from TRBV30 and TRBJ1-2; unclear D gene. CDR3 length: 14 amino acids. CDR1 and CDR2 from the germline V gene are GTSNPN and SVGIG (reference sequence). Deletions cut 3 bases from V and 6 bases from J, with 17 bases between. The CDR3 nucleotides read TGTGCCTGGAGGGCCCCAGACATCGATGATGGCTACACCTTC. It specifies CAWRAPDIDDGYTF.

Remarks on this clone: Its ends do not fully match the called genes, so a read error is possible. V usage is TRBV2 and J usage is TRBJ1-2; D is unclear. Looked up from germline, CDR1 is SNHLY and CDR2 is FYNNEI. The CDR3 consists of 17 residues. CDR3 protein: CASTEREETKTNYGYTF. DNA for the CDR3: TGTGCCAGCACTGAAAGGGAAGAGACTAAAACTAACTATGGCTACACCTTC.

This chain joins TRBV7-8 and TRBJ1-2; no definite D call. From germline, CDR1 is SGHVS and CDR2 FQNEAQ. V lost 1 base and J lost 0, with 9 bases in between. The CDR3 has 15 residues. Here the CDR3 reads CASSLGGAPNYGYTF. In DNA form, the CDR3 reads TGTGCCAGCAGCTTAGGCGGTGCCCCTAACTATGGCTACACCTTC.

In regard to this clone: At one end, the junction sequence differs from germline, possibly due to a read error. The chain employs TRBV4-3 and TRBJ1-2; D gene uncertain. Germline-derived CDR1 and CDR2 are LGHNA and YSLEER. This CDR3 has 13 amino acids. CDR3: CASSQGHQQPESF. As DNA, the CDR3 is TGCGCCAGCAGCCAAGGCCATCAACAACCTGAGTCCTTC.

This clone came up a few times. V usage is TRBV27 and J usage is TRBJ2-2; 10 nucleotides match TRBD1. Germline V gene data show CDR1 as MNHEY and CDR2 as SMNVEV (reference sequence). The CDR3 has 15 residues. Trimming cost V 2 bases and J 4 bases; bases outside gene matches: 1. Here the CDR3 DNA reads TGTGCCAGCAGTTTAGGGACAGGGGTCACCGGGGAGCTGTTTTTT. Encoded protein: CASSLGTGVTGELFF.

This clone was seen more than once but under ten times. The chain is built from TRBV4-1 and TRBJ2-2; 7 bases are shared with TRBD2. The V gene's germline CDR1 is MGHRA and CDR2 YSYEKL. The CDR3 loop spans 14 amino acids. The trim removed 4 bases at V and 6 bases at J, leaving 5 bases unmatched. The CDR3 is CASSPRGGAGELFF. The CDR3 coding sequence is TGCGCCAGCAGCCCACGTGGGGGGGCCGGGGAGCTGTTTTTT.

This chain links TRBV4-1 with TRBJ2-2; no clear D gene. CDR3 length: 14 amino acids. Trimming removed 4 bases from V and 2 bases from J, with 8 bases in between. Germline CDR1 and CDR2: MGHRA and YSYEKL. CDR3 in DNA: TGCGCCAGCAGCCGGACGCTTAACACCGGGGAGCTGTTTTTT. It yields the protein CASSRTLNTGELFF.